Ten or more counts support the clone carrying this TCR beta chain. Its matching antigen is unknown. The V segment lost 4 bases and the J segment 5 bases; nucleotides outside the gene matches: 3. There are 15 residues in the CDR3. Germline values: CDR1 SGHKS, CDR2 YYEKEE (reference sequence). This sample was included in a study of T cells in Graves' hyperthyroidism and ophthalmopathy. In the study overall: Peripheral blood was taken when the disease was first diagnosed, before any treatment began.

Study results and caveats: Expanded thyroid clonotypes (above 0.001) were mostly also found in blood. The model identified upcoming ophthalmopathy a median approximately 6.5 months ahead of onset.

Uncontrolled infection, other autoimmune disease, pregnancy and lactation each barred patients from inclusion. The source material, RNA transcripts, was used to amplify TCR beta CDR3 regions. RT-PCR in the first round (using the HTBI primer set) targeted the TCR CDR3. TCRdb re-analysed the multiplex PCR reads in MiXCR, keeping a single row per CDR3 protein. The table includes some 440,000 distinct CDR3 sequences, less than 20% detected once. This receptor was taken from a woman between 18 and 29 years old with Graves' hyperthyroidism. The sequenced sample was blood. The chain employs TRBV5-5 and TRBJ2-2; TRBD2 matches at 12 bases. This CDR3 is CASSQGLAGTGELFF. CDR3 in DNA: TGTGCCAGCAGCCAGGGACTAGCGGGTACCGGGGAGCTGTTTTTT.